Listed below are T cell receptor beta chains from one sample, sequenced in a study of cytomegalovirus exposure and HLA in healthy donors. Sequencing was performed with immunoSEQ multiplex PCR; in TCRdb, only in-frame clones are kept and a portion is missing. Its listing shows some 110,000 clones. Source material: PBMCs. The origin of the receptors is a man younger than 40 in good health and CMV-seronegative. CDR3s include the opening cysteine and the closing phenylalanine or tryptophan. D genes are given only for firm matches.

length	V	J	D	DNA	CDR3
14	TRBV28	TRBJ1-2	-	TGTGCCAGCAGTTTAGCAGGGCTCAACTATGGCTACACCTTC	CASSLAGLNYGYTF
11	TRBV16	TRBJ1-6	-	TGTGCCAGCAGCCAAGGCTCACCCCTCCACTTT	CASSQGSPLHF
13	TRBV27	TRBJ2-6	-	TGTGCCAGCAGCCCTCGTTGGGCCAACGTCCTGACTTTC	CASSPRWANVLTF
21	TRBV6-1	TRBJ1-5	-	TGTGCCAGCAGTGAACGGCAGGGGAGTGCCTCGAGCCTATATAGCAATCAGCCCCAGCATTTT	CASSERQGSASSLYSNQPQHF
17	TRBV4-3	TRBJ2-7	-	TGCGCCAGCAGCCAAGATCTCGGGCAGGGATTATCCTACGAGCAGTACTTC	CASSQDLGQGLSYEQYF
16	TRBV9	TRBJ2-2	TRBD2	TGTGCCAGCAGCCCCCGGCGGGGGTATGACACCGGGGAGCTGTTTTTT	CASSPRRGYDTGELFF
18	TRBV5-6	TRBJ2-7	TRBD2	TGTGCCAGCAGCCAACTAGCGGGGGGGTTTTTGGGTGTCTACGAGCAGTACTTC	CASSQLAGGFLGVYEQYF
12	TRBV5-8	TRBJ1-1	-	TGTGCCAGCAGCTACAGGTACACTGAAGCTTTCTTT	CASSYRYTEAFF
16	TRBV28	TRBJ1-1	-	TGTGCCAGCAGTGCCGATCGTAACCGGGCCGGCCAGGGAGCTTTCTTT	CASSADRNRAGQGAFF
16	TRBV27	TRBJ1-5	-	TGTGCCAGCAGTTTAGGATTGGCAGGTGGTTATCAGCCCCAGCATTTT	CASSLGLAGGYQPQHF
14	TRBV9	TRBJ1-1	TRBD1	TGTGCCAGCAGCGTCGACAGGGGAAACACTGAAGCTTTCTTT	CASSVDRGNTEAFF
16	TRBV28	TRBJ1-1	TRBD1	TGTGCCAGCAGTTTCGTGACAGGGTCGGGTGGCACTGAAGCTTTCTTT	CASSFVTGSGGTEAFF
14	TRBV7-2	TRBJ2-7	-	TGTGCCAGCAGCTTAAGTCGTGGAAACTACGAGCAGTACTTC	CASSLSRGNYEQYF
15	TRBV5-4	TRBJ1-1	TRBD1	TGTGCCAGCAGCCTGGCCGAGGGGGCGAACACTGAAGCTTTCTTT	CASSLAEGANTEAFF
16	TRBV9	TRBJ2-1	-	TGTGCCAGCAGCGTAGTTGCGTCCGGCTCCTACAATGAGCAGTTCTTC	CASSVVASGSYNEQFF
16	TRBV11-2	TRBJ1-1	-	TGTGCCAGCAGCCCCCAGACAGCTCAATTGAACACTGAAGCTTTCTTT	CASSPQTAQLNTEAFF
18	TRBV5-1	TRBJ2-1	TRBD2	TGCGCCAGCAGCTTGAGCCTTCTAGCGGGGGTGCTCTACAATGAGCAGTTCTTC	CASSLSLLAGVLYNEQFF
14	TRBV2	TRBJ1-5	-	TGTGCCAGCAGTTTAGAGGGGGTTGAGTCGCCCCAGCATTTT	CASSLEGVESPQHF
11	TRBV18	TRBJ1-3	-	TGTGCCAGCGCGAAGGGAGACACCATATATTTT	CASAKGDTIYF
14	TRBV7-9	TRBJ1-2	-	TGTGCCAGCAGCCTTGGGACAACGGACTATGGCTACACCTTC	CASSLGTTDYGYTF
15	TRBV6-1	TRBJ2-7	-	TGTGCCAGCAGACCCCGGGACACCTTAACCTACGAGCAGTACTTC	CASRPRDTLTYEQYF
17	TRBV9	TRBJ1-3	TRBD1	TGTGCCAGCAGCGTAGCGGCAGGGGGCATGTCTGGAAACACCATATATTTT	CASSVAAGGMSGNTIYF
14	TRBV7-2	TRBJ2-7	-	TGTGCCAGCAGCTACCGAAGACAGGGAGGAGAGCAGTACTTC	CASSYRRQGGEQYF
13	TRBV7-2	TRBJ2-7	-	TGTGCCAGCAGCGTCACAGGGAGCTACGAGCAGTACTTC	CASSVTGSYEQYF
14	TRBV6-5	TRBJ1-1	-	TGTGCCAGCAGTGAACGGGATCCCTGGAGGCGGGCTTTCTTT	CASSERDPWRRAFF
16	TRBV5-8	TRBJ1-5	-	TGTGCCAGCACCTTTGGATACGGGGTGAGAAATCAGCCCCAGCATTTT	CASTFGYGVRNQPQHF
14	TRBV6-5	TRBJ2-7	-	TGTGCCAGCAGTTACCGGGGTACTCCCCACGAGCAGTACTTC	CASSYRGTPHEQYF
14	TRBV5-1	TRBJ2-1	TRBD1	TGCGCCAGCAGCACCGGACAGGGAGACAATGAGCAGTTCTTC	CASSTGQGDNEQFF
16	TRBV15	TRBJ2-2	TRBD2	TGTGCCACCAGCCCTAGACTAGCGGGGGTAGCCGGGGAGCTGTTTTTT	CATSPRLAGVAGELFF
13	TRBV19	TRBJ2-5	TRBD2	TGTGCCAGTCGGGGGGTAGGACAAGAGACCCAGTACTTC	CASRGVGQETQYF
12	TRBV11-2	TRBJ2-7	-	TGTGCCAGCAGCTTAGATAGCTACGAGCAGTACTTC	CASSLDSYEQYF
19	TRBV5-1	TRBJ2-2	TRBD2	TGCGCCAGCAGCCTTGCTGGACTAGCGGGGGCCTCGAACACCGGGGAGCTGTTTTTT	CASSLAGLAGASNTGELFF
15	TRBV5-4	TRBJ2-1	TRBD1	TGTGCCAGCAGCCCGGGGACAGATGGCTACAATGAGCAGTTCTTC	CASSPGTDGYNEQFF
16	TRBV4-2	TRBJ1-6	-	TGTGCCAGCAGCCAAGATTTAGTCAGCTCAGGATCACCCCTCCACTTT	CASSQDLVSSGSPLHF
14	TRBV25-1	TRBJ1-2	TRBD1	TGTGCCAGCAGTCCCGGGACAGGGGGCATGGGGACGCACTTC	CASSPGTGGMGTHF
16	TRBV2	TRBJ1-1	TRBD1	TGTGCCAGCAGTGTTCCAGGGGGAGTATCCGACACTGAAGCTTTCTTT	CASSVPGGVSDTEAFF
15	TRBV2	TRBJ1-5	-	TGTGCCAGCAGTGATCGGTCAGGGGAGAATCAGCCCCAGCATTTT	CASSDRSGENQPQHF
16	TRBV18	TRBJ2-1	-	TGTGCCAGCTCACCACCGCCCAAATTACAGGGAAATGAGCAGTTCTTC	CASSPPPKLQGNEQFF
17	TRBV7-9	TRBJ1-6	-	TGTGCCAGCAGCTTAGGGGGCAGCGCCGTTGAAAATTCACCCCTCCACTTT	CASSLGGSAVENSPLHF
15	TRBV5-1	TRBJ1-4	-	TGCGCCAGCAGCTTGCGGCCGCGGGAAAATGAAAAACTGTTTTTT	CASSLRPRENEKLFF
15	TRBV4-3	TRBJ2-7	TRBD2	TGCGCCAGCAGTCCTTCTAGCGGGGGCCCCTACGAGCAGTACTTC	CASSPSSGGPYEQYF
12	TRBV30	TRBJ2-2	-	TGTGCCTGGAGTGTACAAGCCGGGGAGCTGTTTTTT	CAWSVQAGELFF
20	TRBV9	TRBJ2-3	TRBD1	TGTGCCAGCAGCGTAGGCCTACCGGGACAGGGGGGGATTAGCACAGATACGCAGTATTTT	CASSVGLPGQGGISTDTQYF
16	TRBV7-6	TRBJ1-3	TRBD1	TGTGCCAGCAGCCTTCATCCACAGGGGTCTGGAAACACCATATATTTT	CASSLHPQGSGNTIYF
15	TRBV5-5	TRBJ2-3	-	TGTGCCAGCAGCTTTCCCAGCGGAACCACAGATACGCAGTATTTT	CASSFPSGTTDTQYF
16	TRBV4-1	TRBJ2-4	TRBD1	TGCGCCAGCAGCCTCGGACAGGGGAGAGCCAAAAACATTCAGTACTTC	CASSLGQGRAKNIQYF
17	TRBV7-2	TRBJ2-4	TRBD2	TGTGCCAGCAGCTTCCGACTAGCGGGGGAAGCCAAAAACATTCAGTACTTC	CASSFRLAGEAKNIQYF
13	TRBV10-3	TRBJ1-6	TRBD1	TGTGCCATCAGCGACAGGGTCGATTCACCCCTCCACTTT	CAISDRVDSPLHF
20	TRBV5-1	TRBJ2-1	TRBD2	TGCGCCAGCAGGTACCCCCCTGGTGGTAGCGGGGGGGGCTCCTACAATGAGCAGTTCTTC	CASRYPPGGSGGGSYNEQFF
16	TRBV7-9	TRBJ1-5	-	TGTGCCAGCAGCCCTCAGGCAGGGAATAGCAATCAGCCCCAGCATTTT	CASSPQAGNSNQPQHF
13	TRBV28	TRBJ2-7	-	TGTGCCAGCAATCTTCCGGGTACCTACGAGCAGTACTTC	CASNLPGTYEQYF
14	TRBV27	TRBJ2-1	TRBD2	TGTGCCAGCAGTTTAATGACTAGCGGTAATGAGCAGTTCTTC	CASSLMTSGNEQFF
13	TRBV7-9	TRBJ2-7	-	TGTGCCAGCAGCTCCAGAGGAGCGGACGAGCAGTACTTC	CASSSRGADEQYF
15	TRBV18	TRBJ1-1	TRBD1	TGTGCCAGCTCACAGTCCAGGGGGTCTAACACTGAAGCTTTCTTT	CASSQSRGSNTEAFF